This TCR beta chain was documented in a study of shared clonotypes between healthy human individuals. This CDR3 has 15 residues. Per the germline V gene, CDR1 is KGHSH and CDR2 is LQKENI. The trim removed 3 bases at V and 2 bases at J, leaving 2 bases unmatched. For this clone: Its target is unknown. The sample contains more than one DNA sequence encoding this CDR3.

Study-wide findings and caveats: When naive CD4 clonotypes were compared across a few donors, approximately 4.9% were shared.

The method was immunoSEQ multiplex PCR; TCRdb's version includes in-frame clones alone and lacks a portion of them. The sample contains about 2.3 million clones, roughly 93% of which appear only once. This receptor was identified in a man aged 18 to 29 in good health. Some clones in this sample may be carry-over from other donors' samples. Material: naive CD4+ T cells from PBMCs. Subset here: CD45RA+ positively selected. This chain joins TRBV18 and TRBJ2-5, with 11 bases matching TRBD1. Here the CDR3 reads CASSPDRGRQETQYF. CDR3 DNA: TGTGCCAGCTCACCGGACAGGGGGCGGCAAGAGACCCAGTACTTC.